This T cell receptor beta chain came from a study of regulatory T cells in long-lasting Graves disease. Germline loops: CDR1 MDHEN, CDR2 SYDVKM. The V gene lost 2 bases and the J gene lost 4 bases, with 3 bases spanning the gap. This CDR3 is 12 amino acids long. Construction of TCR beta libraries relied on iRepertoire HTBI primers and on Arm-PCR targeting CDR3 regions. TCRdb reanalysed the multiplex PCR reads using MiXCR and keeps one entry per CDR3 protein. This table has approximately 400,000 distinct CDR3 sequences, roughly 20% appearing once. As for time point: persistent/refractory GD, antithyroid drugs over 5 years with positive TRAb. Extracted PBMC RNA gave rise to the TCR library. Worth noting for this clonotype: A much larger clone lies a single base off, so this may be a read error.

This sequence originates from a female donor with Graves disease. This specimen consisted of peripheral blood mononuclear cells (PBMCs), obtained when the disease was refractory, from a patient treated with antithyroid drugs. V and J are TRBV28 and TRBJ1-5, with D unclear. Written as DNA, the CDR3 is TGTGCCAGCAGTTTAACTAATCAGCCCCAGCATTTT. It is translated as CASSLTNQPQHF.